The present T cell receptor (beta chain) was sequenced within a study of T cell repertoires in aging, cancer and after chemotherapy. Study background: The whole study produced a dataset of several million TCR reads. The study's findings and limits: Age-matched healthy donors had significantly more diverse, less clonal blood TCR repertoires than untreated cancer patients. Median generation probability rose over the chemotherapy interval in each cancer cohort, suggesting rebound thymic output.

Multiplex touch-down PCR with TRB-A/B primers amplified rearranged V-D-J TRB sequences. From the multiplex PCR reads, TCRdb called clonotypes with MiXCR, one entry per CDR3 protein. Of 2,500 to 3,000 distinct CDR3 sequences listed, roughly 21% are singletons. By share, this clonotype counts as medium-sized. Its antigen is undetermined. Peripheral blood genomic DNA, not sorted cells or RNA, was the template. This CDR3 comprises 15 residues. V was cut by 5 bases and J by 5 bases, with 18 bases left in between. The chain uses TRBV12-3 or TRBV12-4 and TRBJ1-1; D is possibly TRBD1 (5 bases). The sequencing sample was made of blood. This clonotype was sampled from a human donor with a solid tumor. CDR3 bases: TGTGCCAGCAGTCCCCAGGGTCTCTCGGGGACTGAAGCTTTCTTT. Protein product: CASSPQGLSGTEAFF.